This T cell receptor beta chain was profiled in a study of cytomegalovirus exposure and HLA in healthy donors. Study background: Roughly 180 million T cells yielded some 120 million unique TCR beta sequences in earlier analysis. Study conclusions and caveats: In vitro testing confirmed a few CMV-associated chains as specific for CMV antigens.

The PCR employed 60 Vbeta primers together with 13 Jbeta primers. Per the original methods: In a later analysis, of some 80 million unique beta chains, some 10 million appeared in at least two donors. TCRdb's copy holds only in-frame clones and misses some; the assay was immunoSEQ multiplex PCR. V, J and clone size are taken as reported in that table, and D and trimming were inferred from the DNA itself. The sample lists roughly 200,000 clones; around 82% were seen once. A remark on this clone: Its antigen is undetermined.

The clonotype comes from a woman aged 30 to 39 in good health and CMV-seropositive. The specimen was PBMCs.

CDR3 coding DNA: TGTGCCAGCAGTGTTCTTCTGAGGGTTCCCTACGAGCAGTACTTC. It specifies CASSVLLRVPYEQYF. The V call is TRBV2, the J call TRBJ2-5, with D perhaps TRBD2 (5 bases). With the DNA end fitting TRBJ2-7 better, the J assignment may be wrong. The germline V gene encodes CDR1 SNHLY and CDR2 FYNNEI. This CDR3 region has 15 residues.